This TCR beta chain was identified in a study of blood T cell repertoires in COVID-19. About the study: Acute and convalescent COVID-19 samples came from the United States, Italy and Spain. Sample material is recorded as cDNA or gDNA derived from T cells, B-cell-depleted T cells, or PBMCs.

Authors' methods: Reference gene primers were amplified, and this amplification served to estimate nucleated cell counts. Clones were sequenced by immunoSEQ multiplex PCR, and TCRdb holds only the in-frame ones, with some missing. D and trimming were read from the DNA, whereas the V and J calls and clone size are those reported in that table. The sample consists of around 93,000 clones, 81% of them appearing once. The V and J ends lost 3 bases and 11 bases respectively, with 19 bases between them. Germline CDR1 LGHNT, CDR2 FRNRAP. The CDR3 covers 14 residues. The gene calls are TRBV12-5 and TRBJ1-1; D uncertain. The sample comprised peripheral blood. The sequence was obtained from a man aged 60 to 69 with acute or convalescent COVID-19. CDR3 nucleotides: TGTGCTAGTGGTTTTGGAGGAGGTCCTGGTGGGGCTTTCTTT. Translation gives CASGFGGGPGGAFF.